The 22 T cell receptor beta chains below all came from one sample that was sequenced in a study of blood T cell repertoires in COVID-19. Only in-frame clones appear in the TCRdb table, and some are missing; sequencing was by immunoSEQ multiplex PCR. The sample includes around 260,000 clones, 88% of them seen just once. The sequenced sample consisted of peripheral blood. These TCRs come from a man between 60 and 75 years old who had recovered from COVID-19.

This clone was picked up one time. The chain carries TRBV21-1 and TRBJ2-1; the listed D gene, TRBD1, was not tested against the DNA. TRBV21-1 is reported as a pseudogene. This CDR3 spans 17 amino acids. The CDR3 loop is CASSPEEGTGNSNEQFF. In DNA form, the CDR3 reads TGTGCCAGCAGCCCAGAGGAAGGGACAGGGAATAGCAATGAGCAGTTCTTC.

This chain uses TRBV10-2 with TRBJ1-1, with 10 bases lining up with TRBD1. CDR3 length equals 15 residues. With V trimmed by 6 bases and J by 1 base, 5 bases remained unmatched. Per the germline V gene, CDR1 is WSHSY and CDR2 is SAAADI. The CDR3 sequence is CASSRTGGTNTEAFF. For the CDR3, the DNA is TGCGCCAGCAGCAGGACAGGGGGAACGAACACTGAAGCTTTCTTT.

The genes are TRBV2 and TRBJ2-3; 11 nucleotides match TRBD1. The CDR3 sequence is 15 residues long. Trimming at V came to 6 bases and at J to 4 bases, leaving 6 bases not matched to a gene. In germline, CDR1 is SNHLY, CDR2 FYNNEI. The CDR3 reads CASRMDRGPADTQYF. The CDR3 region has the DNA TGTGCCAGCAGGATGGACAGGGGGCCGGCAGATACGCAGTATTTT.

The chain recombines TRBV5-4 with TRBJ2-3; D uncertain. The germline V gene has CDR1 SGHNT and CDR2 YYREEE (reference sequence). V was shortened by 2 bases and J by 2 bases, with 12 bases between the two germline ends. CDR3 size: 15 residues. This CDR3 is CASSFTSQSTDTQYF. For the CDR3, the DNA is TGTGCCAGCAGCTTTACGTCTCAGTCCACAGATACGCAGTATTTT.

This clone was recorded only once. Written as DNA, the CDR3 is TGTGCCAGCAGCCAAAGGCGAACAGGGGTTAAGAACACTGAAGCTTTCTTT. It specifies CASSQRRTGVKNTEAFF. The chain uses TRBV3-1 (or the pseudogene TRBV3-2) and TRBJ1-1; 7 nucleotides match TRBD1. This CDR3 contains 17 residues. Germline V lookup: CDR1 LGHDT, CDR2 YNNKEL (reference sequence). Unmatched junction bases numbered 10, after V lost 2 bases and J lost 1 base.

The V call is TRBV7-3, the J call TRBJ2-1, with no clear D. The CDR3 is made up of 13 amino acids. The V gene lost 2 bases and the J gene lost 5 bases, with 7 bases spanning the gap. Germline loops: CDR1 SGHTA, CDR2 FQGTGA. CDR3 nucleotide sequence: TGTGCCAGCAGCTTAGGCCCCAACAATGAGCAGTTCTTC. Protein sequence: CASSLGPNNEQFF.

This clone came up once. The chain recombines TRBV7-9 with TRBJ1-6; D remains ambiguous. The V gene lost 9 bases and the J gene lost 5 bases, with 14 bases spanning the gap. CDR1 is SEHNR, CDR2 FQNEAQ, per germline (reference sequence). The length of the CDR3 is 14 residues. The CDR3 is CASTSSGNNSPLHF. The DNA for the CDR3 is TGTGCCAGTACCTCGTCGGGAAATAATTCACCCCTCCACTTT.

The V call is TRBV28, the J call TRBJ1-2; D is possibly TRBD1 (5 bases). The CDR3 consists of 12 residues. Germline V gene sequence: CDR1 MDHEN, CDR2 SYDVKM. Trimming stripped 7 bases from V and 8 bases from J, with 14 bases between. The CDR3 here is CASTPGGLGYTF. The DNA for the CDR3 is TGTGCCAGCACCCCGGGGGGGTTGGGCTACACCTTC.

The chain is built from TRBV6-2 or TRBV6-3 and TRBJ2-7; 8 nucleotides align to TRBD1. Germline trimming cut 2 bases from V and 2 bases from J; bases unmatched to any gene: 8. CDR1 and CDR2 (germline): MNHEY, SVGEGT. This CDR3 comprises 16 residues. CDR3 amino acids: CASSYLGTGPPYEQYF. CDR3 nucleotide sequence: TGTGCCAGCAGTTACCTGGGGACAGGTCCCCCCTACGAGCAGTACTTC.

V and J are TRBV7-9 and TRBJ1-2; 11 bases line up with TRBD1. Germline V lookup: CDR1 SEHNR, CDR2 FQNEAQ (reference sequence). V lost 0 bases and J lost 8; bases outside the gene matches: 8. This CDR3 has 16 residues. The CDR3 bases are TGTGCCAGCAGCTTAGCCGGGACAGGGGGAGTTTTCGGCTACACCTTC. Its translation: CASSLAGTGGVFGYTF. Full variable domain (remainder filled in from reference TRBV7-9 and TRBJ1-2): DTGVSQNPRHKITKRGQNVTFRCDPISEHNRLYWYRQTLGQGPEFLTYFQNEAQLEKSRLLSDRFSAERPKGSFSTLEIQRTEQGDSAMYLCASSLAGTGGVFGYTFGSGTRLTVV.

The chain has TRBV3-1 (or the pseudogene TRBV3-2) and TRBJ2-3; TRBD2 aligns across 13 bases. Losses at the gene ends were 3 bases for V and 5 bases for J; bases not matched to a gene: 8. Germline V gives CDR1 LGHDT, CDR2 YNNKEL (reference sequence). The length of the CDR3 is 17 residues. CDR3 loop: CASSHTSGGAQGDTQYF. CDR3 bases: TGTGCCAGCAGCCATACTAGCGGGGGGGCCCAGGGAGATACGCAGTATTTT.

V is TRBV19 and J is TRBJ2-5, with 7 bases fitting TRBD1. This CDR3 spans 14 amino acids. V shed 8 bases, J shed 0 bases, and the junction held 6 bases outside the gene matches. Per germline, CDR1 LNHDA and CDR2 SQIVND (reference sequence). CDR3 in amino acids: CASGQAGDQETQYF. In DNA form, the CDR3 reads TGTGCCAGTGGACAGGCAGGGGACCAAGAGACCCAGTACTTC.

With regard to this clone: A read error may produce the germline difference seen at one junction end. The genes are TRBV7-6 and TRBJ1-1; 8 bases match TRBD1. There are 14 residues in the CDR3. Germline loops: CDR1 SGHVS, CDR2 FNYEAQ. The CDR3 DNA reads TGTGCCAGCAACACACAGGGGGTGAACAGTGAAGCTTTCTTT. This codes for CASNTQGVNSEAFF.

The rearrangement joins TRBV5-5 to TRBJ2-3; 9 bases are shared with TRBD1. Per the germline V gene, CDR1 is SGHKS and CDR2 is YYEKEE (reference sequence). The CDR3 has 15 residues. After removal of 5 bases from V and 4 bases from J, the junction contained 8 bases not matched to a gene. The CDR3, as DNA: TGTGCCAGCAGAACGACAGGGGGAAGGTCAGATACGCAGTATTTT. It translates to CASRTTGGRSDTQYF.

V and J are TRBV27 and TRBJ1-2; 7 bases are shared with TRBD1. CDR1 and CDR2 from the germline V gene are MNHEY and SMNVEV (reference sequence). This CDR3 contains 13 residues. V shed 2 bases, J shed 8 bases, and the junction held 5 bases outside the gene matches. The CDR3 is CASSLGTEGGYTF. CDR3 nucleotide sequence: TGTGCCAGCAGTTTAGGGACAGAGGGAGGCTACACCTTC.

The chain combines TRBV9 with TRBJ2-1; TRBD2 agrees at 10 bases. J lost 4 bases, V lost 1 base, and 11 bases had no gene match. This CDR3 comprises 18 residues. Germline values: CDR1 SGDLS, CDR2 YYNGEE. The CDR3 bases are TGTGCCAGCAGCGTAAGCGGGGGGGCAAGTATTCGGTACAATGAGCAGTTCTTC. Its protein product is CASSVSGGASIRYNEQFF.

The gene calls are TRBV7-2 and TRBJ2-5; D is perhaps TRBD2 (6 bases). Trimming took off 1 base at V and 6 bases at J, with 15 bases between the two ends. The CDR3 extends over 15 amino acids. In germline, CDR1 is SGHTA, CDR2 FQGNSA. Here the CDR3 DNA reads TGTGCCAGCAGCTTAGGGCTGGGGGGTTCCAAGACCCAGTACTTC. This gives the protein CASSLGLGGSKTQYF.

CDR3 protein: CASSSVSTDTQYF. The CDR3 nucleotides read TGCGCCAGCAGCTCCGTTAGCACAGATACGCAGTATTTT. The rearrangement uses TRBV5-1 and TRBJ2-3; D is uncertain. This CDR3 contains 13 residues. V was shortened by 3 bases and J by 0 bases, with 5 bases between the two germline ends. Germline V gives CDR1 SGHRS, CDR2 YFSETQ.

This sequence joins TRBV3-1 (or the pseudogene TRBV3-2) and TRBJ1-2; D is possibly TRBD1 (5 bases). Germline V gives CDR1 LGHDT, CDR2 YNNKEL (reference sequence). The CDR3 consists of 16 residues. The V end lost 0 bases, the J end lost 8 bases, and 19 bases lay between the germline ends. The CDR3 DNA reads TGTGCCAGCAGCCAAGAGGCTGGCAGGGCCCTCGGAGGCTACACCTTC. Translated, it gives CASSQEAGRALGGYTF.

CDR3 residues: CASSLAGGSMYEQYF. The DNA of the CDR3 is TGTGCCAGCAGTCTAGCGGGGGGGAGTATGTACGAGCAGTACTTC. The V and J genes are TRBV2 and TRBJ2-7; TRBD2 matches 12 bases. Trimming removed 5 bases from V and 4 bases from J; junction bases left unmatched: 6. CDR1 and CDR2 (germline): SNHLY, FYNNEI. The length of the CDR3 is 15 residues.

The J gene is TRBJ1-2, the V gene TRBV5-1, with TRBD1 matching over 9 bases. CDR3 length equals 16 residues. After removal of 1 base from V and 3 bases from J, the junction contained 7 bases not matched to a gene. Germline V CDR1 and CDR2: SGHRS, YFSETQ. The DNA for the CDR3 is TGCGCCAGCAGCTTGACTTCGGGACAGGGAGACTATGGCTACACCTTC. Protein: CASSLTSGQGDYGYTF.

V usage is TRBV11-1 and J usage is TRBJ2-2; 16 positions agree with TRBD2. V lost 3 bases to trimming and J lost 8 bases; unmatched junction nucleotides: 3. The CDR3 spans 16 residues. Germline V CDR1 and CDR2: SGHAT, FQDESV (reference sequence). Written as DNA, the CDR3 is TGTGCCAGCAGCTTGGGACTAGCGGGGGGGCGTGGGGAGCTGTTTTTT. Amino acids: CASSLGLAGGRGELFF.